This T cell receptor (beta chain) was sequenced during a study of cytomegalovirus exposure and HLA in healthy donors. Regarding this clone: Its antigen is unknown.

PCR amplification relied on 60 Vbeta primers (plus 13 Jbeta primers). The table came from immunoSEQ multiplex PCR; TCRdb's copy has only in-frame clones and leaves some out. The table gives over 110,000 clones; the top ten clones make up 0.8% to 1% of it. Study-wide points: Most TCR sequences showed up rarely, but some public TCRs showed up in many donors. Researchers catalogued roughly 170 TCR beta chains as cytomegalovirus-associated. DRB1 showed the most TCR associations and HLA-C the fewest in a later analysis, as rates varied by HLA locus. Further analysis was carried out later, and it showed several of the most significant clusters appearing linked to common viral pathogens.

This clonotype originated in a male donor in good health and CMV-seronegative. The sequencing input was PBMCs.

The chain's CDR3 is CASRSGDRYNEQFF. Written as DNA, the CDR3 is TGTGCCAGCAGATCGGGGGATCGGTACAATGAGCAGTTCTTC. V usage is TRBV7-9 and J usage is TRBJ2-1; TRBD2 might be the D (6 bases). The CDR3 length is 14 residues. Looked up from germline, CDR1 is SEHNR and CDR2 is FQNEAQ (reference sequence). The germline V and J ends were trimmed by 6 bases and 4 bases, with 13 bases remaining between them.